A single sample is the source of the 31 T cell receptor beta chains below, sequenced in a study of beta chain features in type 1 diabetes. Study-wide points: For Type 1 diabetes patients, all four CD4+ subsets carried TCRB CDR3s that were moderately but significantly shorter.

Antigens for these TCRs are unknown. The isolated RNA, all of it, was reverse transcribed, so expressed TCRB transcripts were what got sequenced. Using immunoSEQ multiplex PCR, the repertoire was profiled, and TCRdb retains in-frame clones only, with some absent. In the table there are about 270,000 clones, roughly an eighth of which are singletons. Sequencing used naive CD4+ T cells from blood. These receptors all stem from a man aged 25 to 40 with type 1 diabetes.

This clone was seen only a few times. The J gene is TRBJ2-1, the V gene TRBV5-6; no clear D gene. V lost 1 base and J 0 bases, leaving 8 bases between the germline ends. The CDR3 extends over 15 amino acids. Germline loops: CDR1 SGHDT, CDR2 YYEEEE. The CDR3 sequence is CASSLTFRSYNEQFF. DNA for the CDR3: TGTGCCAGCAGCTTGACATTTCGCTCCTACAATGAGCAGTTCTTC.

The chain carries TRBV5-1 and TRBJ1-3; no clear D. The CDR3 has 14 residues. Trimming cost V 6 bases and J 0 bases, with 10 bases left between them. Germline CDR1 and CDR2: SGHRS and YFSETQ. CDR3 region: CASTSGGSGNTIYF. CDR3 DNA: TGCGCCAGCACCTCGGGAGGCTCTGGAAACACCATATATTTT.

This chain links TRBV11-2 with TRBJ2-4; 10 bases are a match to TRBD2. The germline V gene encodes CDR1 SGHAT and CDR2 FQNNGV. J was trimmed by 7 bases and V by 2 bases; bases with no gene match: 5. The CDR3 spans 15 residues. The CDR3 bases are TGTGCCAGCAGCTTAACCCTAGCGGGGGCCAACATTCAGTACTTC. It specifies CASSLTLAGANIQYF.

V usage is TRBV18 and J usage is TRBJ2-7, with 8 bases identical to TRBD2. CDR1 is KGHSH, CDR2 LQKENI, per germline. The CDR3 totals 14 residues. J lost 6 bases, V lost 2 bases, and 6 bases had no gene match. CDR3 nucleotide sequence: TGTGCCAGCTCACCAGTTGCGAGCGGGAGCGAGCAGTACTTC. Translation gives CASSPVASGSEQYF. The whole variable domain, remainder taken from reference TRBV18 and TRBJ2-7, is NAGVMQNPRHLVRRRGQEARLRCSPMKGHSHVYWYRQLPEEGLKFMVYLQKENIIDESGMPKERFSAEFPKEGPSILRIQQVVRGDSAAYFCASSPVASGSEQYFGPGTRLTVT.

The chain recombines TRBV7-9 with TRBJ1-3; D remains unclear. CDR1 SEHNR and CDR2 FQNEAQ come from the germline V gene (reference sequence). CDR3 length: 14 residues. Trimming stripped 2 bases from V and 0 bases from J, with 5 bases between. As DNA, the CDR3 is TGTGCCAGCAGCTTAAGAGCCTCTGGAAACACCATATATTTT. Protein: CASSLRASGNTIYF.

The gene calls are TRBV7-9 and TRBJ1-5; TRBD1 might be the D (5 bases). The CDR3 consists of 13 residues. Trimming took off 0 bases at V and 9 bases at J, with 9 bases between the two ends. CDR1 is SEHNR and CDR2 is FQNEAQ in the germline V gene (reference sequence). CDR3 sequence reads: CASSLAGGGPQHF. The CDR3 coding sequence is TGTGCCAGCAGCTTAGCCGGGGGGGGGCCCCAGCATTTT.

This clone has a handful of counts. For the CDR3, the DNA is TGTGCCAGCAGTTCCGACAGGGGGCCTTCCTACGAGCAGTACTTC. It translates to CASSSDRGPSYEQYF. V and J are TRBV7-9 and TRBJ2-7; 10 bases agree with TRBD1. Germline-derived CDR1 and CDR2 are SEHNR and FQNEAQ (reference sequence). CDR3 length: 15 amino acids. With 6 bases clipped from V and 1 base from J, the junction kept 6 bases outside the gene matches. Together with reference TRBV7-9 and TRBJ2-7, the CDR3 gives the full variable domain: DTGVSQNPRHKITKRGQNVTFRCDPISEHNRLYWYRQTLGQGPEFLTYFQNEAQLEKSRLLSDRFSAERPKGSFSTLEIQRTEQGDSAMYLCASSSDRGPSYEQYFGPGTRLTVT.

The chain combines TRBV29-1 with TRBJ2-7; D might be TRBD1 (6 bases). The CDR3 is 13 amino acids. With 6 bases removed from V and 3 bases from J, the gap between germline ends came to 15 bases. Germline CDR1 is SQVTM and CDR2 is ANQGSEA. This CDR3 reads CSVFNRENYEQYF. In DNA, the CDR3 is TGCAGCGTCTTCAACAGGGAGAACTACGAGCAGTACTTC.

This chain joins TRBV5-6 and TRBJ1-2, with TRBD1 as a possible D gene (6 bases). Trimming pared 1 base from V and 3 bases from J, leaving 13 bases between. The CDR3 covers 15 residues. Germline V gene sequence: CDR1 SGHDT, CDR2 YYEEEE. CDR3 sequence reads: CASSLPSAGDYGYTF. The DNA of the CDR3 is TGTGCCAGCAGCTTGCCGTCCGCAGGGGACTATGGCTACACCTTC.

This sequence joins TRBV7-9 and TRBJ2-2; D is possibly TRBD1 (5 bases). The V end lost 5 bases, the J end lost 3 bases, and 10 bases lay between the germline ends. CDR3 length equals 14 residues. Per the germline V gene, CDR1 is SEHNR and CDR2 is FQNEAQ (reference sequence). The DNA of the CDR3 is TGTGCCAGCAGCCCCATCAGGGACACCGGGGAGCTGTTTTTT. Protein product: CASSPIRDTGELFF.

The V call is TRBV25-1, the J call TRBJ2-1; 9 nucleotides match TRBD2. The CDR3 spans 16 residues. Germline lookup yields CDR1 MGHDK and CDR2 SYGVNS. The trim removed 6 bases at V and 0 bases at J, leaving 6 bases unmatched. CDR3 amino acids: CASRAFSGSSYNEQFF. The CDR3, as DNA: TGTGCCAGCAGGGCTTTTAGCGGGAGCTCCTACAATGAGCAGTTCTTC.

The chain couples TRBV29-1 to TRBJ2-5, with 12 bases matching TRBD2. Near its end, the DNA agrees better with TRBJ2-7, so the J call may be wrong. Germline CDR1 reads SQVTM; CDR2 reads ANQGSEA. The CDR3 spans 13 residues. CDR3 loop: CSGLAGATYEQYF. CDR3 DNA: TGCAGCGGACTAGCGGGAGCAACATACGAGCAGTACTTC.

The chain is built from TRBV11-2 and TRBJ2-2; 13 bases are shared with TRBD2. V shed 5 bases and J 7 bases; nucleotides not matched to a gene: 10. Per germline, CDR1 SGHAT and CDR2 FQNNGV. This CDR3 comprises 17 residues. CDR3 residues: CASSIGLAGASGGELFF. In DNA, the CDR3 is TGTGCCAGCAGCATTGGACTAGCGGGAGCGTCTGGCGGGGAGCTGTTTTTT.

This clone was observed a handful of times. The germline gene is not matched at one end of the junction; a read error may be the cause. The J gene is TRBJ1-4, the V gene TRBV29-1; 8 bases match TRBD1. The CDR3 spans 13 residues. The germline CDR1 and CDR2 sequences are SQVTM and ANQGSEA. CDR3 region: CSVEGQGRGKLFF. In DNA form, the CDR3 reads TGCAGCGTGGAAGGACAGGGTCGCGGAAAACTGTTTTTT.

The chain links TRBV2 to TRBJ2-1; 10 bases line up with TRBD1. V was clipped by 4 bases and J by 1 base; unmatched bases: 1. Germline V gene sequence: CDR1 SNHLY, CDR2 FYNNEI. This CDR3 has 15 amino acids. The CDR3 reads CASSADRGSYNEQFF. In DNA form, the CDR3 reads TGTGCCAGCAGTGCGGACAGGGGGTCCTACAATGAGCAGTTCTTC. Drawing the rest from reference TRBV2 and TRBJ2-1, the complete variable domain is EPEVTQTPSHQVTQMGQEVILRCVPISNHLYFYWYRQILGQKVEFLVSFYNNEISEKSEIFDDQFSVERPDGSNFTLKIRSTKLEDSAMYFCASSADRGSYNEQFFGPGTRLTVL.

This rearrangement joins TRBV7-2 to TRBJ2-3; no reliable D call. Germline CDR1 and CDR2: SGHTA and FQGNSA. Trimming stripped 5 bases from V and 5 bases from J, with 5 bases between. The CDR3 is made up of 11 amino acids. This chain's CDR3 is CASSPVDTQYF. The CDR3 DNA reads TGTGCCAGCAGCCCCGTAGATACGCAGTATTTT.

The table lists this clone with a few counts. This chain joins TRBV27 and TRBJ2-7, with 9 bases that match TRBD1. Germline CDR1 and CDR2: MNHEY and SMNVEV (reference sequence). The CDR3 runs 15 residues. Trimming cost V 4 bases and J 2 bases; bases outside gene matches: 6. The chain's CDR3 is CASSSTGTGTYEQYF. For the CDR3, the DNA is TGTGCCAGCAGTTCGACCGGGACAGGGACCTACGAGCAGTACTTC.

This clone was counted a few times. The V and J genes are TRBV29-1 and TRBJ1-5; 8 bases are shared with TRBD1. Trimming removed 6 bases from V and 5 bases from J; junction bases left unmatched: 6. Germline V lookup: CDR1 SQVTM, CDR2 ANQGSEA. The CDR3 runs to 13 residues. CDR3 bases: TGCAGCGTCAGGACAGGGTGGTATCAGCCCCAGCATTTT. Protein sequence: CSVRTGWYQPQHF.

The CDR3 bases are TGTGCCGCACAAACAGGGGGAGGCGGCTACACCTTC. Amino acids: CAAQTGGGGYTF. The chain links TRBV6-5 to TRBJ1-2, with 8 bases fitting TRBD1. V trimming: 11 bases; J trimming: 8 bases; junction bases outside the gene matches: 10. The CDR3 spans 12 residues. The V gene's germline CDR1 is MNHEY and CDR2 SVGAGI.

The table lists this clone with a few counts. CDR3 loop: CASTNRATDTEAFF. The DNA of the CDR3 is TGTGCCAGTACCAACAGGGCTACCGACACTGAAGCTTTCTTT. The rearrangement uses TRBV19 and TRBJ1-1; possible D gene TRBD1, 6 bases. The CDR3 has 14 amino acids. Germline lookup yields CDR1 LNHDA and CDR2 SQIVND (reference sequence). Between the trimmed V and J ends, which lost 7 bases and 3 bases, there was a span of 15 bases. Using reference TRBV19 and TRBJ1-1 for the parts outside the CDR3, the full variable domain is DGGITQSPKYLFRKEGQNVTLSCEQNLNHDAMYWYRQDPGQGLRLIYYSQIVNDFQKGDIAEGYSVSREKKESFPLTVTSAQKNPTAFYLCASTNRATDTEAFFGQGTRLTVV.

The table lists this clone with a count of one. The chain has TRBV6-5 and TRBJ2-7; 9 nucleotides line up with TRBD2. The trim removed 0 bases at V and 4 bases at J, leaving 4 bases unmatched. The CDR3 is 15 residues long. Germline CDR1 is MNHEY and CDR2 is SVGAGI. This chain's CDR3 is CASSYSSGRKYEQYF. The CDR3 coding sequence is TGTGCCAGCAGTTACTCGAGCGGGAGGAAGTACGAGCAGTACTTC.

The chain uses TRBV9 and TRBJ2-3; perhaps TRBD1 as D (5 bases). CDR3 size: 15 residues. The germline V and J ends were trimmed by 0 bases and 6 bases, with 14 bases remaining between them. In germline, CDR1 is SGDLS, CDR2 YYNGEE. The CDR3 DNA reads TGTGCCAGCAGCGTAGGGCAGGGAAATAAGGATACGCAGTATTTT. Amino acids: CASSVGQGNKDTQYF.

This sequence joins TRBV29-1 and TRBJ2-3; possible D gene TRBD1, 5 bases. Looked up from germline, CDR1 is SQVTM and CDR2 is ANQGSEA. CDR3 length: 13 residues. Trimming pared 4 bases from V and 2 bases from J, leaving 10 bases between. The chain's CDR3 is CSVAGRATDTQYF. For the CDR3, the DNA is TGCAGCGTTGCCGGCAGGGCCACAGATACGCAGTATTTT.

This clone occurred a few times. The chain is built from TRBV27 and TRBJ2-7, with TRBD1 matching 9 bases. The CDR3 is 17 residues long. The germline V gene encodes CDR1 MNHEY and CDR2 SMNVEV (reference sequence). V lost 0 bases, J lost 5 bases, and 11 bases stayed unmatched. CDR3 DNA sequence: TGTGCCAGCAGTTTATCGGGACCGGGACAGGGACCCCACGAGCAGTACTTC. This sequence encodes CASSLSGPGQGPHEQYF.

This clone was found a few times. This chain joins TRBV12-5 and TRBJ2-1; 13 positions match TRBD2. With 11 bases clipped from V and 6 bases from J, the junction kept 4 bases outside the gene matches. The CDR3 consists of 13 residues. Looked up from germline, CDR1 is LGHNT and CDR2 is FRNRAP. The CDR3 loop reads CASGTSGTNEQFF. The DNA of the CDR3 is TGTGCTTCCGGGACTAGCGGGACCAATGAGCAGTTCTTC.

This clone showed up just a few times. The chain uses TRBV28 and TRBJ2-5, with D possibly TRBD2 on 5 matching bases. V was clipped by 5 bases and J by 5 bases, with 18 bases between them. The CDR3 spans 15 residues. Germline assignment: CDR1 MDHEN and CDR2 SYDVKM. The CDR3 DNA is TGTGCCAGCAGTCTCTCCCACGGGGTTGTGGAGACCCAGTACTTC. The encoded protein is CASSLSHGVVETQYF.

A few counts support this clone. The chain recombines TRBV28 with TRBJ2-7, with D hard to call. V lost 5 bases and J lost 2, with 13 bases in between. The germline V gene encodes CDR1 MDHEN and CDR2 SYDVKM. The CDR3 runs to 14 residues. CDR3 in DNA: TGTGCCAGCAGTCCCAACCTAGTAGCCTACGAGCAGTACTTC. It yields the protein CASSPNLVAYEQYF.

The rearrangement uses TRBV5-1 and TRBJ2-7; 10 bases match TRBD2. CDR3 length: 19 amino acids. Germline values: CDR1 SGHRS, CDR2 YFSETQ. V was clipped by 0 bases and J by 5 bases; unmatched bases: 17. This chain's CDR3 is CASSLVPQLAGSTLDEQYF. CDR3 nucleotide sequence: TGCGCCAGCAGCTTGGTCCCTCAACTAGCGGGAAGCACCCTGGACGAGCAGTACTTC.

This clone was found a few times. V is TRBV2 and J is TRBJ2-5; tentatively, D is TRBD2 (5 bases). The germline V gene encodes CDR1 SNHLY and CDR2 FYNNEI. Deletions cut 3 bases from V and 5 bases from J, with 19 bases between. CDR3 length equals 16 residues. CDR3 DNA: TGTGCCAGCAGTGATAGGAGCGGTAGACCTAGGGAGACCCAGTACTTC. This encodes CASSDRSGRPRETQYF.

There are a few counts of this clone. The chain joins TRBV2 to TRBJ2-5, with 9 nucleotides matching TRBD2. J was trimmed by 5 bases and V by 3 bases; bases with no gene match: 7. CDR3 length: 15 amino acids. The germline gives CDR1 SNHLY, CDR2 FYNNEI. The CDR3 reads CASSDGGRAGETQYF. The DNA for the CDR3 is TGTGCCAGCAGTGACGGCGGGAGGGCCGGTGAGACCCAGTACTTC.

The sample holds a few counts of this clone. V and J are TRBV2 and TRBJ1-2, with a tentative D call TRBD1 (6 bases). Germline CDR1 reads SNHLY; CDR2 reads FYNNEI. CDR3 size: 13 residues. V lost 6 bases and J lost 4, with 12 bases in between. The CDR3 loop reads CASRPTGSYGYTF. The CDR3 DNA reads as TGTGCCAGCAGGCCAACAGGGTCCTATGGCTACACCTTC.